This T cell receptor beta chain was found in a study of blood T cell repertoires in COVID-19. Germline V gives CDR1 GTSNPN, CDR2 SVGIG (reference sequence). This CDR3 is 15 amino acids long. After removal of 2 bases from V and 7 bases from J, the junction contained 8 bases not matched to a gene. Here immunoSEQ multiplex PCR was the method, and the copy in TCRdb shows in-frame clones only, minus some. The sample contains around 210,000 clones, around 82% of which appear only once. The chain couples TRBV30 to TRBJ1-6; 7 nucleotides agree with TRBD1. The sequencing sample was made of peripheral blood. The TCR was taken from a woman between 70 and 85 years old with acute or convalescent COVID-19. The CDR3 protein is CAWSRQGPSNSPLHF. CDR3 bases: TGTGCCTGGAGTCGACAGGGTCCATCAAATTCACCCCTCCACTTT.